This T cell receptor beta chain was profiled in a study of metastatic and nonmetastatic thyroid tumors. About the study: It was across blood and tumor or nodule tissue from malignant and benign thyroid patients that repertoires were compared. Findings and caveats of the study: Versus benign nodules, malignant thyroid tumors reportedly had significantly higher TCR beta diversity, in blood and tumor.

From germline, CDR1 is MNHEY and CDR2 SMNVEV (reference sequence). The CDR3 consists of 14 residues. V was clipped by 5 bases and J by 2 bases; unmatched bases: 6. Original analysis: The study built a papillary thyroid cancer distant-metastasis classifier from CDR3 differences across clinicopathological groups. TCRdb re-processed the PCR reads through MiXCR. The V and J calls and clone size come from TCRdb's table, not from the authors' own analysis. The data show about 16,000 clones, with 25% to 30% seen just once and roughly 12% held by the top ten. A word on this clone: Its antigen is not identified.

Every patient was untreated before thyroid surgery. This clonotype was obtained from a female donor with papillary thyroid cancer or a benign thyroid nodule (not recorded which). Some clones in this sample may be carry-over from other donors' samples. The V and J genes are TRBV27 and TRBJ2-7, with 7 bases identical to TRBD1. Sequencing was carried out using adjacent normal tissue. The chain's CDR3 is CASSPIGTAYEQYF. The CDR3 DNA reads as TGTGCCAGCAGTCCGATCGGGACAGCCTACGAGCAGTACTTC.